Sequencing of this TCR beta chain was carried out in a study of blood T cell repertoires in COVID-19 (dated by TCRdb to 2019 to 2021). In terms of the full investigation: Samples from collaborators originated in the United States, Italy and Spain and spanned both the acute and convalescent phases of COVID-19. The material from the prospective study consisted of cDNA or gDNA derived from T cells, B-cell-depleted T cells, or PBMCs. Subjects who had been exposed to COVID-19, were actively infected with it, or had recovered from it provided the deeply sampled blood TCRbeta repertoires that made up the dataset. The repertoires were made available in a free public database intended to serve as a resource for research on the immune response to SARS-CoV-2. The samples were drawn from two sources: the first 160 participants of the ongoing ImmuneRACE study, and approximately 1,300 subjects contributed by 6 global collaborators. Nearly every sample came with metadata listing a de-identified subject ID, COVID-19 status, age in years and sex. Where HLA class I and class II types were available, the types were taken from metadata supplied by the sample provider, not from assay-based typing.

Each collaborating institution followed its own protocols to collect whole blood in K2EDTA tubes. For TCRbeta analysis, collaborators shipped samples in one of three forms: frozen whole blood, isolated PBMCs, or DNA extracted from either of those sample types. V and J are truncated by 0 bases and 8 bases respectively, leaving an intervening sequence of 10 bases. The cysteine opens and the phenylalanine closes a CDR3 of 14 amino acids. This entry keeps only the CDR3 DNA: 42 bases, framed from base 1. Sequences SNHLY (CDR1) and FYNNEI (CDR2) are obtained from the germline V gene. Broader findings and caveats from the paper: The quantity of clinical and demographic metadata differed by source and by participant and was supplied without curation.

A remark on this clone: Its antigen remains undetermined. Base qualities were left out, and no much larger clone turns up one base away.

TCRbeta CDR3 regions were amplified from genomic DNA by means of the immunoSEQ Assay, a bias-controlled multiplex PCR. Regarding the original processing steps: The number of nucleated cells in each sample was estimated from the amplification of reference gene primers within the assay. To quantify the absolute abundance of each unique TCRbeta CDR3 rearrangement, sequence reads were collapsed and filtered. For each sample, productive Simpson clonality was calculated by taking the square root of Simpson's diversity index across productive rearrangements. Imported from immuneACCESS, the table was reduced by TCRdb to in-frame sequences with V and J called. These copies leave out some clones; in studies compared against another copy, an unresolved V gene accounts for under half, and the cause of the remainder is not known. V and J calls and clone size are as listed in that table; D and trimming were resolved from the DNA. The sample table holds tens of thousands of clones, of which about 90% were seen once. Approximately 10% of the sample belongs to the ten largest clones.

The source is a man older than 75 with acute or convalescent COVID-19. The rearrangement joined TRBV2 to TRBJ1-4; confidence is insufficient to name the D gene. Sequences were obtained from peripheral blood. CDR3 region: CASSEASGGEKLFF. The base sequence is TGTGCCAGCAGTGAAGCGTCAGGTGGCGAAAAACTGTTTTTT.